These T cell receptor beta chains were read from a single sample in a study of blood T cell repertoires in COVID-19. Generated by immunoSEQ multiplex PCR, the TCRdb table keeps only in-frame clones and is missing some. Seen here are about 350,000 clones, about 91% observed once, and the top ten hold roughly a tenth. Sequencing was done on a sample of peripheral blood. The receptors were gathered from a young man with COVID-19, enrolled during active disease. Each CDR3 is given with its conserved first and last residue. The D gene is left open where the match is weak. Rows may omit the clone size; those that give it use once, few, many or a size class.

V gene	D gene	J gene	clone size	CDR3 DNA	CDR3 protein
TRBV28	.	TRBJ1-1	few	TGTGCCAGCAGTAGACGCACAGGGCGGTACACTGAAGCTTTCTTT	CASSRRTGRYTEAFF
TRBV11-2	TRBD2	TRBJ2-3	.	TGTGCCAGCAGCCGCACTCCCCGGGCTAGCGGTAGCACAGATACGCAGTATTTT	CASSRTPRASGSTDTQYF
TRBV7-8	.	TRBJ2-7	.	TGTGCCAGCAGCTTAAACGGCCTGAGGGAGCAGTACTTC	CASSLNGLREQYF
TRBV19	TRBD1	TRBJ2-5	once	TGTGCCAGTACTTCCGGGACAGGGTCCGGGACCCAGTACTTC	CASTSGTGSGTQYF
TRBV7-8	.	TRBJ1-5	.	TGTGCCAGCAGCCCCCAACGGGAGATTAGCAATCAGCCCCAGCATTTT	CASSPQREISNQPQHF
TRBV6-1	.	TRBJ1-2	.	TGTGCCAGCAGTGAGGGCTTATTCTATGGCTACACCTTC	CASSEGLFYGYTF
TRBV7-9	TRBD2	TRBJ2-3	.	TGTGCCAGCAGCCCCAGGACTAGCGGGAACACAGATACGCAGTATTTT	CASSPRTSGNTDTQYF
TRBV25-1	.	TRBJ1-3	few	TGTGCCAGCAGTGAACAGGGAAACACCATATATTTT	CASSEQGNTIYF
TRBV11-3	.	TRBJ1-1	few	TGTGCCAGCAGCTTGGGGGGGAACACTGAAGCTTTCTTT	CASSLGGNTEAFF
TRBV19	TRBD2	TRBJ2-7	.	TGTGCCAGTAGGCGCGGCGGGAGCTACGAGCAGTACTTC	CASRRGGSYEQYF
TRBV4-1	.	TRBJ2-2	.	TGCGCCAGCAGCCGGGGCAGCTATAACACCGGGGAGCTGTTTTTT	CASSRGSYNTGELFF
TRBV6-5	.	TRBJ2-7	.	TGTGCCAGCAGTTCTAGCCCATACGAGCAGTACTTC	CASSSSPYEQYF
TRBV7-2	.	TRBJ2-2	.	TGTGCCAGCAGCCCCAGGCAGACCACCGGGGAGCTGTTTTTT	CASSPRQTTGELFF
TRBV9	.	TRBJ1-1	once	TGTGCCAGCAGCGCACAGGGAATGTTGAACACTGAAGCTTTCTTT	CASSAQGMLNTEAFF
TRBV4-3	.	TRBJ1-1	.	TGCGCCAGCAGCCAATCGACAGGAATGAACACTGAAGCTTTCTTT	CASSQSTGMNTEAFF
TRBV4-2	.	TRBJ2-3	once	TGTGCCAGCAGCCAAGGACAGGAGTTTTTTGTGACAGATACGCAGTATTTT	CASSQGQEFFVTDTQYF
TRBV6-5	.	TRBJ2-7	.	TGTGCCAGCAGTTACTCTAGTAAGGGAGGCTACGAGCAGTACTTC	CASSYSSKGGYEQYF
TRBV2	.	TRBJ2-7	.	TGTGCCAGCAGTGAGGGGGGGGCCTCCTACGAGCAGTACTTC	CASSEGGASYEQYF